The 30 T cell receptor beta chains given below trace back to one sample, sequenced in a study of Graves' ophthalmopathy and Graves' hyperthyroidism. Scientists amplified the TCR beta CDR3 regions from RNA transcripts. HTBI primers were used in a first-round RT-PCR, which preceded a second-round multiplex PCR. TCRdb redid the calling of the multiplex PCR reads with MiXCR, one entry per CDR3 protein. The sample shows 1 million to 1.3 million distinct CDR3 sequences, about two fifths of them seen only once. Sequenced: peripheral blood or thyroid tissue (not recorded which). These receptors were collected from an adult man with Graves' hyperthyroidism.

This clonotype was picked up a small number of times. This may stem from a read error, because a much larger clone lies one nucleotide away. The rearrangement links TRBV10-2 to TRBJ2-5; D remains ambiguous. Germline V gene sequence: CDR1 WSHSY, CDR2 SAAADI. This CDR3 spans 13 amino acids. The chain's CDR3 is CASMQTYQETQCF. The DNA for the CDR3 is TGCGCCAGCATGCAAACGTACCAAGAGACCCAGTGCTTC.

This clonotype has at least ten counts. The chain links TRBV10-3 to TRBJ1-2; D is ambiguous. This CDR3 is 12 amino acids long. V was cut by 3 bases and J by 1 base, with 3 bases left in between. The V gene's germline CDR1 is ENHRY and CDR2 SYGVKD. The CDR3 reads CAISDDNYGYTF. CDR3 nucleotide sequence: TGTGCCATCAGTGACGATAACTATGGCTACACCTTC.

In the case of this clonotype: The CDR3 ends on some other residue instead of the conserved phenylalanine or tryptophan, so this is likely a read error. CDR3 in DNA: TGTGCCAGCAGCTCCGGGACAGCGTACTATGGCTACACCTCC. The encoded protein is CASSSGTAYYGYTS. The chain combines TRBV7-3 with TRBJ1-2, with 7 positions matching TRBD1. The CDR3 has 14 amino acids. V was clipped by 4 bases and J by 3 bases; unmatched bases: 5. Germline V gene sequence: CDR1 SGHTA, CDR2 FQGTGA.

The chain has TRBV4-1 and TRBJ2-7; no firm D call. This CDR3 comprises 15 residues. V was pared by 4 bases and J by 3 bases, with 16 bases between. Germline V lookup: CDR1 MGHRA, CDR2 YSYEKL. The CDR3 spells CASSLRLDLNYEQYF. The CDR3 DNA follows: TGCGCCAGCAGCCTCCGACTCGATCTAAACTACGAGCAGTACTTC.

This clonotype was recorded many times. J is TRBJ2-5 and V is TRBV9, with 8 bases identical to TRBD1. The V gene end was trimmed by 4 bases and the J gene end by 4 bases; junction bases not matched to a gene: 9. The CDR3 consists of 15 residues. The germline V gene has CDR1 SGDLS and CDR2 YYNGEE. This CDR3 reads CASSLNGQGRETQYF. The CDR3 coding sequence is TGTGCCAGCAGCCTAAACGGACAGGGAAGAGAGACCCAGTACTTC.

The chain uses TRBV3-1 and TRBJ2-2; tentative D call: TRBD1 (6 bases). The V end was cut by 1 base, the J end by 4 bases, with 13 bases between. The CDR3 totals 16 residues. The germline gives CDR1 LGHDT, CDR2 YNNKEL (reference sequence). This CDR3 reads CASSQVFTGCTGELFF. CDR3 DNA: TGTGCCAGCAGCCAAGTATTCACAGGGTGCACCGGGGAGCTGTTTTTT.

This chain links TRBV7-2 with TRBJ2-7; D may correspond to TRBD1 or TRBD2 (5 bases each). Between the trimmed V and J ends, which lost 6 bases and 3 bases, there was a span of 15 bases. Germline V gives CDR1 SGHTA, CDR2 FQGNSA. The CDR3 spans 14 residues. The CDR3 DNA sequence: TGTGCCAGCAGTTATGGGACGCAAGACTACGAGCAGTACTTC. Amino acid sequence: CASSYGTQDYEQYF.

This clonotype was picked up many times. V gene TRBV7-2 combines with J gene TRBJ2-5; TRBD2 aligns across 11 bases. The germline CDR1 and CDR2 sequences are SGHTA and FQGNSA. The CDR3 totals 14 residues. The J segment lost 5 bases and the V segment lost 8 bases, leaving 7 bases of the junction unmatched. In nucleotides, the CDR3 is TGTGCCAGCGGGTTAGCGGGGGGGTTGGAGACCCAGTACTTC. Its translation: CASGLAGGLETQYF.

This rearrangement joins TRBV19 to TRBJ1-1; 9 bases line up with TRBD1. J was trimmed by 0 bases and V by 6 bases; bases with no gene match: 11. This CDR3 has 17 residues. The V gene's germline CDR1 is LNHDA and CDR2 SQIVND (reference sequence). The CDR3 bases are TGTGCCAGTAGGGGACAGGGAATTTTTTCTGTGAACACTGAAGCTTTCTTT. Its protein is CASRGQGIFSVNTEAFF.

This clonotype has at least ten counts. CDR3 DNA: TGCAGCGTTGGGTCCCCCGGGCGCGAGCAGTACTTC. Protein sequence: CSVGSPGREQYF. The chain couples TRBV29-1 to TRBJ2-7; no firm D call. Per germline, CDR1 SQVTM and CDR2 ANQGSEA. V lost 4 bases, J lost 6 bases, and 13 bases lay in between. CDR3 length: 12 residues.

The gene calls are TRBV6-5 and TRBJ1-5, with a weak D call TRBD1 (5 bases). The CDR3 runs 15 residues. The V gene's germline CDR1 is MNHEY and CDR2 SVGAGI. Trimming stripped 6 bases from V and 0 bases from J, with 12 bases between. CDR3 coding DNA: TGTGCCAGCAGGCAGACGGGGCTTAGCAATCAGCCCCAGCATTTT. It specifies CASRQTGLSNQPQHF.

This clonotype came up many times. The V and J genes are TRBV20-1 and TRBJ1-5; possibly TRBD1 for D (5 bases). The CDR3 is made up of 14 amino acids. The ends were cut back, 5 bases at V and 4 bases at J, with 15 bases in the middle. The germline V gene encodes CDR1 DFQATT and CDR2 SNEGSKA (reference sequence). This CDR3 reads CSARAGTGNQPQHF. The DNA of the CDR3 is TGCAGTGCTCGGGCGGGGACGGGAAATCAGCCCCAGCATTTT.

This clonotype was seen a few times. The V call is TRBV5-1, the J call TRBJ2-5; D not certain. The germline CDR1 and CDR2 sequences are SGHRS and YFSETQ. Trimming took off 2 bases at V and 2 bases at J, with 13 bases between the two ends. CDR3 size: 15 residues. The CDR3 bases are TGCGCCAGCAGCTTATCTCCGACCCATCAAGAGACCCAGTACTTC. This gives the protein CASSLSPTHQETQYF.

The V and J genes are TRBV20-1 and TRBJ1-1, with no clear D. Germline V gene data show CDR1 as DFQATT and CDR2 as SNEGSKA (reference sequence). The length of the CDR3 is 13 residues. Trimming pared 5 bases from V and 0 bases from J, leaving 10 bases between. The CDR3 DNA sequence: TGCAGTGCTCAGCAAGTCTTGAACACTGAAGCTTTCTTT. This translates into CSAQQVLNTEAFF.

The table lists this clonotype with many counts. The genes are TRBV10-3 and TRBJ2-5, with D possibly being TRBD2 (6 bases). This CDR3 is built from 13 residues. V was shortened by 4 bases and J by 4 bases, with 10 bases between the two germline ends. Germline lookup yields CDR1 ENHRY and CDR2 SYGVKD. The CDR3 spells CAISGGVAETQYF. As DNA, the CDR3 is TGTGCCATCAGTGGCGGGGTGGCAGAGACCCAGTACTTC.

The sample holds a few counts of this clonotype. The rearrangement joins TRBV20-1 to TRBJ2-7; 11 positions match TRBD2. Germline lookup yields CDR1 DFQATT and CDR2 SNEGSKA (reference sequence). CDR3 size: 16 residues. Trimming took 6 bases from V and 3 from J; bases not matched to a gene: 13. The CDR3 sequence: CSASPLSGRGFYEQYF. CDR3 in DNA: TGCAGTGCCAGTCCCCTTAGCGGGAGGGGTTTCTACGAGCAGTACTTC.

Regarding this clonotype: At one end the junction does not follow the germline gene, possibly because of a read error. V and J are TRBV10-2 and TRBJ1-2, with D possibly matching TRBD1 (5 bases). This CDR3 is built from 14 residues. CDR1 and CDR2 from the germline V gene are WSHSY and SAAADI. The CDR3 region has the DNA TGTGCCAGCAGTTCCAGGGAATTTAACTATGGCTACACCTTC. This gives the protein CASSSREFNYGYTF.

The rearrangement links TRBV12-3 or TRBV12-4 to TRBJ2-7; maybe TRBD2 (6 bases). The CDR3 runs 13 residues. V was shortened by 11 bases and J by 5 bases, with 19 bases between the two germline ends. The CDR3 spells CAPGTRAGHEQYF. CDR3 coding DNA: TGTGCCCCAGGAACTAGAGCGGGTCACGAGCAGTACTTC.

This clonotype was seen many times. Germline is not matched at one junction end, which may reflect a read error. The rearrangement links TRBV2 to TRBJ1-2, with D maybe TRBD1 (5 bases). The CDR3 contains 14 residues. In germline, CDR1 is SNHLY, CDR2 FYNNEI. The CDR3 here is CASSGRDGILLTIF. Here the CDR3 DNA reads TGTGCCAGCAGTGGCCGGGACGGTATTCTGCTAACCATCTTC.

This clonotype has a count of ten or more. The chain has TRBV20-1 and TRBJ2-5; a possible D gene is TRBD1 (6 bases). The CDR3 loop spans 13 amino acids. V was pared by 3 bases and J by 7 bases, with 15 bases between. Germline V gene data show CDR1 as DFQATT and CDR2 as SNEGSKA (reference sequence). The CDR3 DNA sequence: TGCAGTGCTAGGCCGGACAGCCTTTGGACCCAGTACTTC. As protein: CSARPDSLWTQYF.

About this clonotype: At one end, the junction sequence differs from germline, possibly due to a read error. The CDR3 here is CATSVSGELYF. DNA for the CDR3: TGTGCCACCAGTGTATCCGGGGAGCTGTACTTC. V usage is TRBV24-1 and J usage is TRBJ2-7; D perhaps matches TRBD2 (5 bases). The length of the CDR3 is 11 residues. Per germline, CDR1 KGHDR and CDR2 SFDVKD.

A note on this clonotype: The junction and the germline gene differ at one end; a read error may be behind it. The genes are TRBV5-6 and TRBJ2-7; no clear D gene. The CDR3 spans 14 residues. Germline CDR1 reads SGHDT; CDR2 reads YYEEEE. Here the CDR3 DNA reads TGTGCCAGCAGCTTGGTTGATAATCCCTACGAGCAGCACTTC. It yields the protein CASSLVDNPYEQHF.

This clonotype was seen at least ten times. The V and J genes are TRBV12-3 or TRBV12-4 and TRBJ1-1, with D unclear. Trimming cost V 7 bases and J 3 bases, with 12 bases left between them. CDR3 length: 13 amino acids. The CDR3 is CASMPGGYTEAFF. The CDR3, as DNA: TGTGCCAGCATGCCTGGAGGGTACACTGAAGCTTTCTTT.

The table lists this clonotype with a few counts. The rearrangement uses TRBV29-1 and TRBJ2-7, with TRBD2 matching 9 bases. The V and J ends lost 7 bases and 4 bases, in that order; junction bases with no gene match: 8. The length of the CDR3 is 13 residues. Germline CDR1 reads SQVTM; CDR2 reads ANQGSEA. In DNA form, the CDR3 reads TGCAGCGCCCAGTGGCTAGCGGGGTACGAGCAGTACTTC. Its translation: CSAQWLAGYEQYF.

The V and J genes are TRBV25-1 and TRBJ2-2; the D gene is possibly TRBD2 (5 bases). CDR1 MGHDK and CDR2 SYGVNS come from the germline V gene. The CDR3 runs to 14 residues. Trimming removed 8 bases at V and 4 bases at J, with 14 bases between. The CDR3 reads CASVVSGSTGELFF. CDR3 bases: TGTGCCAGCGTAGTCAGCGGCTCCACCGGGGAGCTGTTTTTT.

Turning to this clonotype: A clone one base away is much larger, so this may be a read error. The CDR3 nucleotides read TGCAGTGCTGGAGGAGGGCGGTGGGCCGGGGAGCTGTTTTTT. Amino acids: CSAGGGRWAGELFF. This rearrangement joins TRBV20-1 to TRBJ2-2; tentative D call: TRBD2 (6 bases). Trimming removed 5 bases at V and 6 bases at J, with 16 bases between. The germline CDR1 and CDR2 sequences are DFQATT and SNEGSKA (reference sequence). The length of the CDR3 is 14 residues.

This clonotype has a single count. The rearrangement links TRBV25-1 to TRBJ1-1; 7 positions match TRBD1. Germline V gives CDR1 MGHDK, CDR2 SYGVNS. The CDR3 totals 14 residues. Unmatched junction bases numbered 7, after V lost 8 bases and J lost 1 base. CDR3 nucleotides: TGTGCCAGCGGAGAAGACAGGGAGAACACTGAAGCTTTCTTT. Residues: CASGEDRENTEAFF.

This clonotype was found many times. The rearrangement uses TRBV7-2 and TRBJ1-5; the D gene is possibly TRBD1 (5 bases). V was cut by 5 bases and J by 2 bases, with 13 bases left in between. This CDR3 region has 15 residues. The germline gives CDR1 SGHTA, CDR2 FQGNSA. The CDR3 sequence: CASSRDWSGNQPQHF. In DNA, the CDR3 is TGTGCCAGCAGCCGGGACTGGAGCGGCAATCAGCCCCAGCATTTT.

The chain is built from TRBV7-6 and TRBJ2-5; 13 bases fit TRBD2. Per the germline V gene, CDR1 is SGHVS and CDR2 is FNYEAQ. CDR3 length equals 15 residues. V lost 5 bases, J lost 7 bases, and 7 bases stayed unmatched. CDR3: CASSGGTSGMRTQYF. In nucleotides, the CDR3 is TGTGCCAGCAGCGGAGGGACTAGCGGGATGAGGACCCAGTACTTC.

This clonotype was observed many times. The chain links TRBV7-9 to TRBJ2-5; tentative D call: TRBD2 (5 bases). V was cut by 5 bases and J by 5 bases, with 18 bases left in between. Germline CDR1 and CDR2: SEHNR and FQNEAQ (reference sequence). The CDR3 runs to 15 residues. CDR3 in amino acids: CASSKTGRESETQYF. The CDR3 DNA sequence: TGTGCCAGCAGCAAAACCGGACGGGAATCTGAGACCCAGTACTTC.